One and the same sample provided the 12 T cell receptor beta chains below, sequenced in a study of T cells in tuberculosis. Profiled with immunoSEQ multiplex PCR; TCRdb holds only in-frame clones, not every one. The table records 30,000 to 35,000 clones, approximately 90% of them present only once. The material sequenced was PBMCs. The source is a donor aged 10-29 years with latent tuberculosis or without tuberculosis infection.

The rearrangement links TRBV12-5 to TRBJ1-2; TRBD1 is a possible D gene (5 bases). Germline loops: CDR1 LGHNT, CDR2 FRNRAP. The CDR3 totals 11 residues. The CDR3 sequence: CAVAKGYGYTF. As DNA, the CDR3 is TGTGCCGTAGCCAAGGGGTATGGCTACACCTTC. Filled out from reference TRBV12-5 and TRBJ1-2, the complete variable domain reads DARVTQTPRHKVTEMGQEVTMRCQPILGHNTVFWYRQTMMQGLELLAYFRNRAPLDDSGMPKDRFSAEMPDATLATLKIQPSEPRDSAVYFCAVAKGYGYTFGSGTRLTVV.

V is TRBV9 and J is TRBJ2-1; 8 bases line up with TRBD2. This CDR3 has 16 residues. The junction had 9 bases not matched to a gene; V was cut back by 0 bases and J by 7 bases. CDR1 and CDR2 (germline): SGDLS, YYNGEE. This CDR3 is CASSVGGTSSWNEQFF. CDR3 nucleotides: TGTGCCAGCAGCGTAGGAGGGACTAGTTCTTGGAATGAGCAGTTCTTC.

Only one count was recorded for this clone. CDR3 coding DNA: TGTGCCAGCAGCTCACCCGGGACTTGGGAAGGCGGGCCGAGGGAAGAGCAGTACTTC. It specifies CASSSPGTWEGGPREEQYF. The J gene is TRBJ2-7, the V gene TRBV5-6, with D possibly being TRBD2 (6 bases). The V gene lost 3 bases and the J gene lost 7 bases, with 32 bases spanning the gap. This CDR3 spans 19 amino acids. Germline V CDR1 and CDR2: SGHDT, YYEEEE.

The chain couples TRBV29-1 to TRBJ2-5, with TRBD1 identical over 11 bases. V gave up 6 bases and J gave up 1 base; unmatched junction bases: 4. The CDR3 is made up of 14 amino acids. The germline V gene has CDR1 SQVTM and CDR2 ANQGSEA. The CDR3 sequence is CSVGTGGIQETQYF. The CDR3 nucleotides are TGCAGCGTAGGGACAGGGGGAATCCAAGAGACCCAGTACTTC.

This sequence joins TRBV7-6 and TRBJ2-7, with 9 bases fitting TRBD2. V shed 3 bases and J 2 bases; nucleotides not matched to a gene: 2. Germline V CDR1 and CDR2: SGHVS, FNYEAQ. This CDR3 has 14 amino acids. CDR3 sequence reads: CASSFSGSTYEQYF. As DNA, the CDR3 is TGTGCCAGCAGCTTTAGCGGGAGTACCTACGAGCAGTACTTC.

The V gene is TRBV7-9, the J gene TRBJ1-3; 8 positions match TRBD1. V was pared by 10 bases and J by 1 base, with 6 bases of the junction left unmatched. The CDR3 length is 14 residues. The germline gives CDR1 SEHNR, CDR2 FQNEAQ (reference sequence). The CDR3 DNA follows: TGTGCCATTCGGACAGGGACTTCTGGAAACACCATATATTTT. This encodes CAIRTGTSGNTIYF.

This chain connects TRBV7-2 to TRBJ2-1; TRBD2 might be the D (7 bases). Trimming stripped 0 bases from V and 7 bases from J, with 13 bases between. The CDR3 length is 15 residues. Germline CDR1 and CDR2: SGHTA and FQGNSA. CDR3 protein: CASSLAPAGANEQFF. The CDR3 DNA follows: TGTGCCAGCAGCTTAGCGCCGGCGGGGGCGAATGAGCAGTTCTTC.

This chain uses TRBV2 with TRBJ1-4; TRBD1 might be the D (5 bases). CDR1 is SNHLY and CDR2 is FYNNEI in the germline V gene. Trimming shortened V by 4 bases and J by 6 bases, and 12 bases separated the two germline ends. The CDR3 sequence is 14 residues long. For the CDR3, the DNA is TGTGCCAGCAGTGCGGCGGCAGGGTATGAAAAACTGTTTTTT. Protein: CASSAAAGYEKLFF.

This clone has a handful of counts. The chain employs TRBV6-4 and TRBJ1-5; a weak D match, TRBD1 (5 bases). Between the trimmed V and J ends, which lost 5 bases and 8 bases, there was a span of 13 bases. CDR3 length: 13 amino acids. Germline V CDR1 and CDR2: MRHNA, SNTAGT. CDR3 protein: CASSRQSGEPQHF. The CDR3, as DNA: TGTGCCAGCAGTCGACAGAGCGGGGAGCCCCAGCATTTT.

CDR3: CASSLTDLSYDTQYF. The CDR3 region has the DNA TGTGCCAGCAGCCTCACCGATCTAAGTTACGATACGCAGTATTTT. The J gene is TRBJ2-3, the V gene TRBV7-9, with D uncertain. The CDR3 has 15 residues. The germline CDR1 and CDR2 sequences are SEHNR and FQNEAQ (reference sequence). V gave up 5 bases and J gave up 6 bases, with 18 bases separating them.

V and J are TRBV5-6 and TRBJ2-5; 9 bases line up with TRBD1. Germline CDR1 reads SGHDT; CDR2 reads YYEEEE. With 3 bases clipped from V and 7 bases from J, the junction kept 10 bases outside the gene matches. This CDR3 has 15 residues. Here the CDR3 DNA reads TGTGCCAGCAGCTCCTGGACAGGGGTGATCGGGACCCAGTACTTC. This codes for CASSSWTGVIGTQYF.

This clone was observed once. J is TRBJ2-7 and V is TRBV6-5; D remains unclear. CDR3 length: 14 amino acids. V was shortened by 2 bases and J by 6 bases, with 14 bases between the two germline ends. CDR1 is MNHEY, CDR2 SVGAGI, per germline. The CDR3: CASSYVADPSEQYF. The CDR3 DNA reads TGTGCCAGCAGTTACGTAGCAGACCCTTCCGAGCAGTACTTC.